This note documents a single T cell receptor beta chain sequence. TCRdb's table, derived via immunoSEQ multiplex PCR, lists solely in-frame clones and lacks some. The sample has roughly 100,000 clones, about 80% seen once. The sample originates from a study of T cell clones after liver transplantation. The CDR3 has 12 amino acids. From germline, CDR1 is MDHEN and CDR2 SYDVKM. V was clipped by 8 bases and J by 10 bases; unmatched bases: 10. The rearrangement joins TRBV28 to TRBJ1-1; 7 nucleotides line up with TRBD1. The receptor was derived from a human patient who received a liver transplant. Some of the T cells may derive from the graft donor. The sample was CD4+ T cells from blood, taken around 48 months after liver transplant. CDR3 DNA sequence: TGTGCCAGCGGGACGCGGGGACAGCTAGCTTTCTTT. Amino acids: CASGTRGQLAFF.